The present T cell receptor (beta chain) was sequenced within a study of early T cells in non-severe SARS-CoV-2 infection. Individual cDNA molecules were tagged with unique molecular identifiers, the study reported. MiXCR, applied by TCRdb to the 5' RACE reads, yields one record per CDR3 protein. The data show some 67,000 distinct CDR3 sequences, with less than 15% seen just once and roughly 5.3% held by the top ten. V shed 6 bases and J shed 0 bases, with 12 bases lying between them. Germline V CDR1 and CDR2: SGHVS, FQNEAQ. The CDR3 is made up of 16 amino acids. The sample holds many counts of this clonotype.

The chain has TRBV7-8 and TRBJ2-6; D possibly corresponds to TRBD1 (6 bases). This clonotype was sampled from an adult who was a healthcare worker with PCR-confirmed SARS-CoV-2 infection or an uninfected control (not recorded which). Sample: whole blood. The CDR3 protein is CASSLRGSSGANVLTF. The CDR3 DNA reads as TGTGCCAGCAGTTTAAGGGGGAGCTCTGGGGCCAACGTCCTGACTTTC.